What follows are 4 T cell receptor beta chains derived from one specimen sequenced in a study of shared clonotypes between healthy human individuals. The repertoire was sequenced with immunoSEQ multiplex PCR; TCRdb's copy has only in-frame clones and lacks some. This table holds over a million clones, around 98.5% found once. The source material was naive CD4+ T cells sorted from blood. Noted subset: CD45RA+ positively selected. The receptors were sampled from a man younger than 45 in good health.

The chain couples TRBV18 to TRBJ2-1; either TRBD1 or TRBD2 may fit D (5 bases each). The CDR3 runs 14 residues. Trimming took off 1 base at V and 4 bases at J, with 8 bases between the two ends. The germline V gene encodes CDR1 KGHSH and CDR2 LQKENI. The CDR3 protein is CASSPRDGYNEQFF. CDR3 DNA: TGTGCCAGCTCACCACGGGACGGTTACAATGAGCAGTTCTTC.

This sequence joins TRBV5-8 and TRBJ2-1; 8 bases are a match to TRBD2. Unmatched junction bases numbered 8, after V lost 7 bases and J lost 2 bases. This CDR3 is 15 amino acids long. Germline V gene data show CDR1 as SGHTS and CDR2 as YDEGEE. The DNA for the CDR3 is TGTGCCAGCCTGATCCCGGGACTAGCCTACAATGAGCAGTTCTTC. Translating it yields CASLIPGLAYNEQFF.

The chain carries TRBV4-1 and TRBJ2-3; D not certain. CDR3 length: 16 amino acids. Trimming left V 0 bases short and J 0 bases short, with 10 bases between. Germline V gives CDR1 MGHRA, CDR2 YSYEKL. The CDR3 DNA follows: TGCGCCAGCAGCCAAGATAGGCTTTCTAGCACAGATACGCAGTATTTT. It translates to CASSQDRLSSTDTQYF.

The genes are TRBV6-4 and TRBJ2-2; D possibly corresponds to TRBD2 (6 bases). In germline, CDR1 is MRHNA, CDR2 SNTAGT. CDR3 length: 13 residues. V lost 6 bases, J lost 7 bases, and 12 bases lay in between. The CDR3 DNA is TGTGCCAGCAGCGGGAGTATAGGCGGGGAGCTGTTTTTT. As protein: CASSGSIGGELFF.